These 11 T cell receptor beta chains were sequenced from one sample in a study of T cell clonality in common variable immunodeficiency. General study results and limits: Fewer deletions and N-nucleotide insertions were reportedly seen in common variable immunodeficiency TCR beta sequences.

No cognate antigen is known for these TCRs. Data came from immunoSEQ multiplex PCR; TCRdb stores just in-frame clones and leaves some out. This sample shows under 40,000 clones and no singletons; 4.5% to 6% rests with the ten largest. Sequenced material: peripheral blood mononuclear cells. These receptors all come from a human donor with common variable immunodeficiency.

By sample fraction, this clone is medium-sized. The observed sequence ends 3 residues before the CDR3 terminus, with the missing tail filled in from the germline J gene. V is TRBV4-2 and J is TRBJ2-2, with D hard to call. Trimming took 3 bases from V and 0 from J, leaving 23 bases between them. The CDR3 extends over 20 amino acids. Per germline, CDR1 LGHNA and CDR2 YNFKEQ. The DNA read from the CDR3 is TGTGCCAGCAGCCATCCCCCGAGCGCGGCACACCGTTCGAACACCGGGGAG. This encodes CASSHPPSAAHRSNTGE. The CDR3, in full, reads CASSHPPSAAHRSNTGELFF.

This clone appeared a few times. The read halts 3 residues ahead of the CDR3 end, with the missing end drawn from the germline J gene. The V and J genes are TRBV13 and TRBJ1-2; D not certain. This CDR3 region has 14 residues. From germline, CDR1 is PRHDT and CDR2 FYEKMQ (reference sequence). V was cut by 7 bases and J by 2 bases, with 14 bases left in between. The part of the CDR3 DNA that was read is TGTGCCAGCACCTCCCCGGGGTCAAACTATGGC. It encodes CASTSPGSNYG. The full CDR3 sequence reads CASTSPGSNYGYTF.

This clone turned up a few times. The chain's CDR3 is CASSGGGQEGTEAFF. The part of the CDR3 DNA that was read is TGTGCCAGCAGCGGGGGGGGCCAGGAGGGGACTGAA. The gene calls are TRBV7-2 and TRBJ1-1; possible D gene TRBD1, 6 bases. The observed sequence ends 3 residues before the CDR3 terminus, with the missing tail filled in from the germline J gene. This CDR3 has 15 residues. Germline CDR1 is SGHTA and CDR2 is FQGNSA. The V and J ends lost 5 bases and 5 bases respectively, with 18 bases between them. Full variable domain (rest looked up from reference TRBV7-2 and TRBJ1-1): GAGVSQSPSNKVTEKGKDVELRCDPISGHTALYWYRQSLGQGLEFLIYFQGNSAPDKSGLPSDRFSAERTGGSVSTLTIQRTQQEDSAVYLCASSGGGQEGTEAFFGQGTRLTVV.

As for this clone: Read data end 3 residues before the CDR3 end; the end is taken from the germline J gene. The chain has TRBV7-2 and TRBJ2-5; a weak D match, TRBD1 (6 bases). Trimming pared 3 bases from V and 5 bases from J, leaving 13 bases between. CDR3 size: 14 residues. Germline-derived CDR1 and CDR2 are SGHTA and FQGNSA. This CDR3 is CASSFTGLGETQYF. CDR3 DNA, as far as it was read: TGTGCCAGCAGCTTCACAGGGTTGGGGGAGACC.

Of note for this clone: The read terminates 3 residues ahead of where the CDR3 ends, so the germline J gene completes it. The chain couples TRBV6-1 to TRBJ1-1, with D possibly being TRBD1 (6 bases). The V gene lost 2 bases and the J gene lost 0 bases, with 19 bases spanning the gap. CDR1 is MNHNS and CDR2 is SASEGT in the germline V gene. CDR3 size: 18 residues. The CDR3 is CASSELGGLILMNTEAFF. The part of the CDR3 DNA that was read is TGTGCCAGCAGTGAATTAGGGGGTTTAATCCTTATGAACACTGAA.

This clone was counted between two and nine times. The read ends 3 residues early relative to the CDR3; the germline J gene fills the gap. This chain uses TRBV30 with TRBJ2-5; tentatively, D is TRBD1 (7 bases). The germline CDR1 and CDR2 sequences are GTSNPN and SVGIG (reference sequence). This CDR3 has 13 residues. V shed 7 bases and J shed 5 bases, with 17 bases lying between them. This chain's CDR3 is CALWQGGRETQYF. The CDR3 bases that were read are TGTGCCTTATGGCAGGGGGGAAGGGAGACC.

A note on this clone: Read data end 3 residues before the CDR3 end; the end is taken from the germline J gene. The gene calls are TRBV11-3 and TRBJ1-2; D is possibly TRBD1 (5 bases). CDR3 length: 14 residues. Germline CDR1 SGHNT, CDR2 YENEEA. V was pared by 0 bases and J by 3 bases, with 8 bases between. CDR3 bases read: TGTGCCAGCAGCTTAGATGGAGGGGACTATGGC. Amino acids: CASSLDGGDYG. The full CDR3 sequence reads CASSLDGGDYGYTF. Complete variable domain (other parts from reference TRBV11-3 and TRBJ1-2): EAGVVQSPRYKIIEKKQPVAFWCNPISGHNTLYWYLQNLGQGPELLIRYENEEAVDDSQLPKDRFSAERLKGVDSTLKIQPAELGDSAVYLCASSLDGGDYGYTFGSGTRLTVV.

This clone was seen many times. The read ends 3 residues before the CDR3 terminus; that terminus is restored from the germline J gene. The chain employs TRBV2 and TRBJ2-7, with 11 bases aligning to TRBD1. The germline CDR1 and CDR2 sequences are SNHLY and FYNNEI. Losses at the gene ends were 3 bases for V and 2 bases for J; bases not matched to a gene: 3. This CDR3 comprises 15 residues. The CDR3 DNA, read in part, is TGTGCCAGCAGTGACCCGGGACAGGGGGCCTACGAG. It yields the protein CASSDPGQGAYE. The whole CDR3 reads CASSDPGQGAYEQYF.

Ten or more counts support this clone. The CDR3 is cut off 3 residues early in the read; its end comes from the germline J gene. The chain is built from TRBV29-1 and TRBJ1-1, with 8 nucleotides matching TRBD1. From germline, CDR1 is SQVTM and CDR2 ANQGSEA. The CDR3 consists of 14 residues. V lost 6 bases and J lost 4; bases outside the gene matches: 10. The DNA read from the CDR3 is TGCAGCGTCGAGAGCAGGGGGCGAATCACTGAA. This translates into CSVESRGRITE. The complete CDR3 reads CSVESRGRITEAFF.

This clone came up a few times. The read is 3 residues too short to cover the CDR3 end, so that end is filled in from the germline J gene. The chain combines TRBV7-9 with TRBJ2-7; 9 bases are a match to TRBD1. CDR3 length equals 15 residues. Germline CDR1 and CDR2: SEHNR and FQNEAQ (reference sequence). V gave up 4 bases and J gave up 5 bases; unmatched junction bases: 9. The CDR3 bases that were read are TGTGCCAGCAGCTCAATCGGGACAGGGACAGACGAG. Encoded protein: CASSSIGTGTDE. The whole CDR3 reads CASSSIGTGTDEQYF.

The CDR3 here is CASSLGRTGSYGYTF. CDR3 bases read: TGTGCCAGCAGCTTGGGTAGGACAGGTAGCTATGGC. The J gene is TRBJ1-2, the V gene TRBV11-2; 7 bases are shared with TRBD1. The read terminates 3 residues ahead of where the CDR3 ends, so the germline J gene completes it. Germline values: CDR1 SGHAT, CDR2 FQNNGV. The CDR3 sequence is 15 residues long. Germline trimming cut 3 bases from V and 4 bases from J; bases unmatched to any gene: 8.